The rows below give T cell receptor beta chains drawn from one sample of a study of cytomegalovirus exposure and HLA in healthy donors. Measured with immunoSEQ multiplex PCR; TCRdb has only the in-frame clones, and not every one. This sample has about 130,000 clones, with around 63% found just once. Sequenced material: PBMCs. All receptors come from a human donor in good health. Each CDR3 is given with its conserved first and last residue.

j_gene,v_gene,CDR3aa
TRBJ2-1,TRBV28,CASKEEGKEQFF
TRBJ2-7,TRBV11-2,CASGGQSYEQYF
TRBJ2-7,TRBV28,CASSLSRKRRDSYEQYF
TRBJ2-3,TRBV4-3,CASSQGGDLTDTQYF
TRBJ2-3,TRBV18,CASSPLRQQTSTDTQYF
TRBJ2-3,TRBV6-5,CASSYKRLAWHF
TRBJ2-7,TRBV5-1,CASSLVTSGSSEQYF
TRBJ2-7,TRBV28,CASSFWVRERYEQYF
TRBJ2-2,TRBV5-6,CASSLAGTQDSGELFF
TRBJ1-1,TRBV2,CASSEPGQAEAFF
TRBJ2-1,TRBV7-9,CASSSRQGGDHEQFF
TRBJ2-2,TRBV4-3,CASSQDSTPLAGGAGELFF
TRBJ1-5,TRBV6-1,CASSEERGLNQPQHF
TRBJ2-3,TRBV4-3,CASSQGNSGSGDTQYF
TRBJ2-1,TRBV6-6,CASTSFRGQHYNEQFF
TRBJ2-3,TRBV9,CASSVDGTSTDTQYF
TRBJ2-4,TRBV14,CASSHGRNIQYF
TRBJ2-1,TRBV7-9,CASSSGLAGLNEQFF
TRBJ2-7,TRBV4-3,CASSHGLAGEQYF
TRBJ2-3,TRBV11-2,CASSLDWTSGRARDTQYF
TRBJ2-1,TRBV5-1,CASSSNWGGGDREQFF
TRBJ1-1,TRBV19,CASTSGTGNTEAFF
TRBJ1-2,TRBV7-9,CASSSGGLVYGYTF
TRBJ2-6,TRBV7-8,CASSPVRGAYGANVLTF
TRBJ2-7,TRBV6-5,CASSLAGGEFYEQYF
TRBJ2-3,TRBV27,CASSFQTGTGSQYF
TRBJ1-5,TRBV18,CASSPTSDRNQPQHF
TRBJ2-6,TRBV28,CASSPNSGRAPGANVLTF
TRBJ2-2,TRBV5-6,CASSLLRVVSGRHTGELFF
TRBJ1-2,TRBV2,CASSAAVRDSNYGYTF
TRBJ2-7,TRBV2,CASSGVAAYEQYF
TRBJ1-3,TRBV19,CASRPPGQGSGNTIYF
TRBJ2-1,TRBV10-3,CAISSLAGGLGEQFF
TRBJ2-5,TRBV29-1,CSVGGERGLQETQYF
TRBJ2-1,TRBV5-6,CASNLAGGLEQFF
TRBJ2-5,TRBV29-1,CSVEGTSGREAQYF
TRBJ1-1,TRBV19,CASSPRENPMNTEAFF
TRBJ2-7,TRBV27,CASSRRLGLSEQYF
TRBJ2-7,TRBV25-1,CASSEYGIWDTSYEQYF
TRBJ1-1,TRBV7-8,CASSLRGQLGTEAFF
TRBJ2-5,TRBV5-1,CASSSSRGQPPLTPQETQYF
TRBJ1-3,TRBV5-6,CASSLFGIRSSGNTIYF
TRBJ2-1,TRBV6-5,CASSSFLGPGNNEQFF
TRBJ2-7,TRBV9,CASSVVSSGLEQYF
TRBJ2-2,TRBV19,CASSAEGGAGELFF